Given below is one T cell receptor beta chain in context. The antigen is undetermined. The data were obtained in a study of shared clonotypes between healthy human individuals. Study-wide results and limits: It was the non-shared clonotypes that had lower generation probabilities than clonotypes shared by all four donors. The naive CD4 repertoires of a few donors were compared, and roughly 5.1% of clonotypes were shared.

The assay was immunoSEQ multiplex PCR, and TCRdb's table has in-frame clones only and misses some. The sample carries roughly 2,000,000 clones, about 94% recorded once. In germline, CDR1 is LNHNV, CDR2 YYDKDF (reference sequence). The CDR3 runs 14 residues. J gave up 4 bases and V 8 bases, and 8 bases lay outside the gene matches. The naive CD8 fraction comprised CD45RO-negative cells positively selected for CCR7 and excluded terminally differentiated effector memory CD45RA+ cells. This TCR derives from a young man in good health. Some clones in this sample may be carry-over from other donors' samples. This rearrangement joins TRBV15 to TRBJ1-3, with 7 bases matching TRBD1. Material for sequencing was naive CD8+ T cells from PBMCs. CDR3 sequence reads: CATADRATGNTIYF. The CDR3 DNA reads as TGTGCCACCGCAGACAGGGCGACCGGAAACACCATATATTTT. Complete variable domain (other parts from reference TRBV15 and TRBJ1-3): DAMVIQNPRYQVTQFGKPVTLSCSQTLNHNVMYWYQQKSSQAPKLLFHYYDKDFNNEADTPDNFQSRRPNTSFCFLDIRSPGLGDTAMYLCATADRATGNTIYFGEGSWLTVV.